The 30 T cell receptor beta chains in this list originate from one sample, sequenced in a study of early T cells in non-severe SARS-CoV-2 infection. TCRdb itself ran the 5' RACE reads through MiXCR, one entry per CDR3 protein. The table includes just over 95,000 distinct CDR3 sequences, approximately 11% detected once. The sample in question was whole blood, obtained at baseline. The receptors originated from an adult who was a healthcare worker with PCR-confirmed SARS-CoV-2 infection or an uninfected control (not recorded which).

This clonotype was counted many times. This chain connects TRBV10-1 to TRBJ1-6; the D gene is possibly TRBD1 (5 bases). The V gene lost 10 bases and the J gene lost 5 bases, with 12 bases spanning the gap. The CDR3 covers 13 residues. Germline V CDR1 and CDR2: WNHNN, SYGVQD (reference sequence). The CDR3 here is CATRDVNNSPLHF. Here the CDR3 DNA reads TGCGCCACCAGGGACGTCAATAATTCACCCCTCCACTTT.

This clonotype has more than one count but fewer than ten. The V call is TRBV7-9, the J call TRBJ2-3; 7 positions match TRBD1. The CDR3 runs 15 residues. Germline CDR1 and CDR2: SEHNR and FQNEAQ (reference sequence). The V gene end was trimmed by 5 bases and the J gene end by 4 bases; junction bases not matched to a gene: 9. The CDR3 DNA is TGTGCCAGCAGCCCCACCCAGGGGGTACCAGATACGCAGTATTTT. This translates into CASSPTQGVPDTQYF.

V is TRBV5-3 and J is TRBJ1-1; D gene unclear. TRBV5-3 is identified as an open reading frame with a role that is uncertain. The CDR3 extends over 17 amino acids. V lost 4 bases and J lost 3, with 22 bases in between. The CDR3 DNA sequence: TGTGCCAGAAGCCCCATGAGGAGCCGGCAAAGGGACACTGAAGCTTTCTTT. Amino acids: CARSPMRSRQRDTEAFF.

This chain uses TRBV5-6 with TRBJ2-7; tentatively, D is TRBD2 (6 bases). Germline assignment: CDR1 SGHDT and CDR2 YYEEEE. Trimming left V 4 bases short and J 4 bases short, with 12 bases between. The length of the CDR3 is 13 residues. The CDR3 DNA reads TGTGCCAGCAGCATAGGGACTTCATACGAGCAGTACTTC. Amino acid sequence: CASSIGTSYEQYF.

The chain joins TRBV11-1 to TRBJ2-3; TRBD1 matches 9 bases. Per germline, CDR1 SGHAT and CDR2 FQDESV (reference sequence). The CDR3 totals 15 residues. Germline trimming cut 6 bases from V and 9 bases from J; bases unmatched to any gene: 13. The DNA for the CDR3 is TGTGCCAGCAGTCACACGGGACAGGGAATAGAGACGCAGTATTTT. It is translated as CASSHTGQGIETQYF.

The chain has TRBV19 and TRBJ2-1; D not resolved. Trimming took 4 bases from V and 5 from J, leaving 12 bases between them. Germline V gene sequence: CDR1 LNHDA, CDR2 SQIVND (reference sequence). This CDR3 has 14 residues. The CDR3 DNA reads as TGTGCCAGTAGTAGGCCCTCGCGTAACAATGAGCAGTTCTTC. Amino acid sequence: CASSRPSRNNEQFF.

The table lists this clonotype with a few counts. The genes are TRBV7-8 and TRBJ2-2, with unresolved D. The V gene lost 5 bases and the J gene lost 5 bases, with 12 bases spanning the gap. The germline CDR1 and CDR2 sequences are SGHVS and FQNEAQ. The CDR3 extends over 14 amino acids. The CDR3, as DNA: TGTGCCAGCAGCCTCACGGTGGCAACCGGGGAGCTGTTTTTT. It is translated as CASSLTVATGELFF.

The chain links TRBV5-4 to TRBJ2-3; D may match TRBD1 or TRBD2 (5 bases each). The V gene lost 5 bases and the J gene lost 2 bases, with 15 bases spanning the gap. There are 15 residues in the CDR3. The germline V gene encodes CDR1 SGHNT and CDR2 YYREEE (reference sequence). DNA for the CDR3: TGTGCCAGCAGGCTGTCCGGGACCTCCACAGATACGCAGTATTTT. It is translated as CASRLSGTSTDTQYF.

The gene calls are TRBV7-2 and TRBJ1-6; D unclear. The length of the CDR3 is 12 residues. V gave up 5 bases and J gave up 12 bases, with 11 bases separating them. CDR1 is SGHTA and CDR2 is FQGNSA in the germline V gene. CDR3 amino acids: CASSRWPLPLHF. The CDR3 nucleotides are TGTGCCAGCAGCCGTTGGCCTCTACCCCTCCACTTT.

This clonotype appeared a few times. The J gene is TRBJ1-2, the V gene TRBV11-2; D remains ambiguous. The V end lost 5 bases, the J end lost 8 bases, and 18 bases lay between the germline ends. The CDR3 contains 14 residues. The germline V gene has CDR1 SGHAT and CDR2 FQNNGV. This CDR3 reads CASSLHGIRRGYTF. The CDR3 region has the DNA TGTGCCAGCAGCCTCCATGGGATCAGGCGCGGCTACACCTTC.

In its sample, this clonotype was seen a few times. The chain carries TRBV5-6 and TRBJ2-2; D not resolved. The CDR3 sequence is 14 residues long. The germline V gene encodes CDR1 SGHDT and CDR2 YYEEEE. Trimming took off 4 bases at V and 0 bases at J, with 7 bases between the two ends. In DNA form, the CDR3 reads TGTGCCAGCAGCAGAGACTCGAACACCGGGGAGCTGTTTTTT. This sequence encodes CASSRDSNTGELFF.

This clonotype appeared a few times. The J gene is TRBJ1-2, the V gene TRBV29-1, with 8 bases fitting TRBD1. Per the germline V gene, CDR1 is SQVTM and CDR2 is ANQGSEA. J lost 5 bases, V lost 4 bases, and 3 bases had no gene match. The CDR3 has 12 amino acids. The CDR3 coding sequence is TGCAGCGTTGTAACAGGGGGGTATGGCTACACCTTC. Amino acids: CSVVTGGYGYTF.

This clonotype was recorded at least ten times. The rearrangement joins TRBV9 to TRBJ2-1, with a tentative D call TRBD2 (5 bases). V was trimmed by 4 bases and J by 3 bases, leaving 17 bases between them. The CDR3 totals 16 residues. Germline V gene data show CDR1 as SGDLS and CDR2 as YYNGEE. The CDR3 reads CASSSSGSRIYNEQFF. CDR3 bases: TGTGCCAGCAGCTCAAGCGGCTCCAGAATCTACAATGAGCAGTTCTTC.

There are a few counts of this clonotype. V gene TRBV5-1 combines with J gene TRBJ2-6, with a tentative D call TRBD2 (6 bases). Per germline, CDR1 SGHRS and CDR2 YFSETQ. The V gene lost 4 bases and the J gene lost 2 bases, with 13 bases spanning the gap. This CDR3 is built from 16 residues. The CDR3 loop reads CASSAGGLTGANVLTF. CDR3 in DNA: TGCGCCAGCAGCGCTGGGGGACTTACTGGGGCCAACGTCCTGACTTTC.

This clonotype was detected ten times or more. The rearrangement uses TRBV11-2 and TRBJ2-7; 8 bases are a match to TRBD1. The CDR3 loop spans 15 amino acids. In germline, CDR1 is SGHAT, CDR2 FQNNGV. V trimming: 5 bases; J trimming: 4 bases; junction bases outside the gene matches: 10. The chain's CDR3 is CASSLGQGFVYEQYF. For the CDR3, the DNA is TGTGCCAGCAGCCTTGGACAGGGATTCGTTTACGAGCAGTACTTC.

The rearrangement joins TRBV7-2 to TRBJ2-7; 10 nucleotides match TRBD2. Germline V gene sequence: CDR1 SGHTA, CDR2 FQGNSA. The CDR3 has 14 amino acids. Trimming cost V 6 bases and J 7 bases; bases outside gene matches: 9. As DNA, the CDR3 is TGTGCCAGCAGGCTACTAGCGGGGAGGGGGGAGCAGTACTTC. It yields the protein CASRLLAGRGEQYF.

The chain links TRBV10-3 to TRBJ1-3; D not resolved. V was pared by 0 bases and J by 8 bases, with 17 bases between. In germline, CDR1 is ENHRY, CDR2 SYGVKD. The CDR3 runs 16 residues. The CDR3 is CAISESPRAIEDTIYF. The CDR3 coding sequence is TGTGCCATCAGTGAGTCTCCAAGGGCTATTGAGGACACCATATATTTT.

This clonotype was counted a few times. The V gene is TRBV5-8, the J gene TRBJ2-4; maybe TRBD1 (5 bases). Germline lookup yields CDR1 SGHTS and CDR2 YDEGEE. V was trimmed by 0 bases and J by 3 bases, leaving 7 bases between them. The CDR3 is 14 amino acids. The CDR3: CASSLEGNKNIQYF. The CDR3 DNA is TGTGCCAGCAGCTTGGAGGGGAACAAAAACATTCAGTACTTC.

This clonotype came up many times. The J gene is TRBJ1-6, the V gene TRBV12-5; D possibly corresponds to TRBD1 (6 bases). In germline, CDR1 is LGHNT, CDR2 FRNRAP. The V and J ends lost 2 bases and 5 bases respectively, with 22 bases between them. CDR3 length: 19 residues. This chain's CDR3 is CASGLYTFPRTAHNSPLHF. CDR3 nucleotide sequence: TGTGCTAGTGGTTTGTACACCTTCCCCCGGACAGCACATAATTCACCCCTCCACTTT.

V gene TRBV12-3 or TRBV12-4 combines with J gene TRBJ2-3, with 8 bases matching TRBD2. V lost 7 bases and J lost 0; bases outside the gene matches: 3. This CDR3 region has 14 residues. The CDR3 DNA sequence: TGTGCCAGCAACCGACTAGCGAGCACAGATACGCAGTATTTT. Translation: CASNRLASTDTQYF.

This clonotype appeared many times. This chain links TRBV6-5 with TRBJ2-5; TRBD1 or TRBD2 may be the D gene (5 bases each). Germline V gene sequence: CDR1 MNHEY, CDR2 SVGAGI. This CDR3 has 15 amino acids. The ends were cut back, 6 bases at V and 5 bases at J, with 19 bases in the middle. CDR3 loop: CASRSTGTRWETQYF. The CDR3 region has the DNA TGTGCCAGCAGATCCACCGGGACGCGTTGGGAGACCCAGTACTTC.

This clonotype showed up just a few times. V usage is TRBV5-4 and J usage is TRBJ2-7; 9 positions match TRBD1. Germline CDR1 SGHNT, CDR2 YYREEE (reference sequence). Trimming took 3 bases from V and 3 from J; bases not matched to a gene: 4. The CDR3 has 14 residues. The CDR3 DNA reads as TGTGCCAGCAGCTCCGGGGACAGGGACTACGAGCAGTACTTC. It encodes CASSSGDRDYEQYF.

The rearrangement links TRBV20-1 to TRBJ1-3; D is unclear. Germline lookup yields CDR1 DFQATT and CDR2 SNEGSKA (reference sequence). CDR3 size: 12 residues. V shed 5 bases and J shed 3 bases, with 8 bases lying between them. The CDR3 loop is CSALVGGNTIYF. The DNA of the CDR3 is TGCAGTGCTCTAGTCGGTGGAAACACCATATATTTT.

Many counts were recorded for this clonotype. This chain joins TRBV7-9 and TRBJ1-4; 7 positions match TRBD1. Germline V gene data show CDR1 as SEHNR and CDR2 as FQNEAQ (reference sequence). The CDR3 loop spans 14 amino acids. J lost 5 bases, V lost 4 bases, and 4 bases had no gene match. The CDR3 DNA reads as TGTGCCAGCAGCTATTTGACAGGGAATGAAAAACTGTTTTTT. Translated, it gives CASSYLTGNEKLFF.

The chain employs TRBV12-3 or TRBV12-4 and TRBJ2-2; D is unresolved. There are 15 residues in the CDR3. Trimming removed 4 bases at V and 0 bases at J, with 9 bases between. CDR3 amino acids: CASSSGPPNTGELFF. DNA for the CDR3: TGTGCCAGCAGTTCCGGGCCACCGAACACCGGGGAGCTGTTTTTT.

This sequence joins TRBV20-1 and TRBJ2-7, with 9 nucleotides matching TRBD1. Germline CDR1 is DFQATT and CDR2 is SNEGSKA (reference sequence). The V gene end was trimmed by 6 bases and the J gene end by 5 bases; junction bases not matched to a gene: 8. The CDR3 is 13 residues long. CDR3 amino acids: CSATQGALDEQYF. The CDR3 DNA reads TGCAGTGCAACACAGGGGGCGTTGGACGAGCAGTACTTC.

This clonotype was seen a few times. The rearrangement links TRBV29-1 to TRBJ1-1, with 7 positions matching TRBD1. The CDR3 runs to 14 residues. V was pared by 2 bases and J by 7 bases, with 10 bases of the junction left unmatched. From germline, CDR1 is SQVTM and CDR2 ANQGSEA. CDR3 sequence: CSVEQGGAGGEAFF. CDR3 coding DNA: TGCAGCGTTGAACAAGGGGGCGCGGGAGGTGAAGCTTTCTTT.

The table lists this clonotype with a few counts. The chain is built from TRBV20-1 and TRBJ1-1; no reliable D call. This CDR3 is built from 13 residues. Trimming stripped 3 bases from V and 3 bases from J, with 11 bases between. The germline CDR1 and CDR2 sequences are DFQATT and SNEGSKA (reference sequence). CDR3 nucleotides: TGCAGTGCTAGTCGCGGGTTTTACACTGAAGCTTTCTTT. Encoded protein: CSASRGFYTEAFF.

This clonotype has more than one count but fewer than ten. The chain is built from TRBV5-1 and TRBJ1-1; D not certain. Germline V gene data show CDR1 as SGHRS and CDR2 as YFSETQ. This CDR3 comprises 11 residues. V was shortened by 4 bases and J by 5 bases, with 6 bases between the two germline ends. CDR3 region: CASSAGTEAFF. CDR3 bases: TGCGCCAGCAGCGCGGGTACTGAAGCTTTCTTT.

This clonotype was recorded many times. The chain combines TRBV6-5 with TRBJ1-1; no reliable D call. Trimming pared 7 bases from V and 6 bases from J, leaving 6 bases between. Germline V gene sequence: CDR1 MNHEY, CDR2 SVGAGI. The CDR3 length is 10 residues. The CDR3 DNA is TGTGCCAGCATTTTCTCTGAAGCTTTCTTT. It specifies CASIFSEAFF.